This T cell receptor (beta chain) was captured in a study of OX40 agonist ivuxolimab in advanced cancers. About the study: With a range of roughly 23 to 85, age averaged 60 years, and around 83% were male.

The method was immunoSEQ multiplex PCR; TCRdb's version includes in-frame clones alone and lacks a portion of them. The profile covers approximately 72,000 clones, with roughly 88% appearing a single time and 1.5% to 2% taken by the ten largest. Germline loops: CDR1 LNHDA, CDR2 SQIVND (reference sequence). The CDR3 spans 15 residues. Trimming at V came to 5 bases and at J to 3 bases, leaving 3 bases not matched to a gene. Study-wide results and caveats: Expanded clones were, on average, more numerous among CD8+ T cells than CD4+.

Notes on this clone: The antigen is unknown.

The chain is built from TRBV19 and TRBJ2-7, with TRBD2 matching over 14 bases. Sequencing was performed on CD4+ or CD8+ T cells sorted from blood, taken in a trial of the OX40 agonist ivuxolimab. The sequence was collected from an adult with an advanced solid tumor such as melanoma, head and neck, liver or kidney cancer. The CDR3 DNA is TGTGCCAGTAGTGTCGGACTAGCGGGAGGCTACGAGCAGTACTTC. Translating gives CASSVGLAGGYEQYF. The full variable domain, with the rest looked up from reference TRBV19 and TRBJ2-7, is DGGITQSPKYLFRKEGQNVTLSCEQNLNHDAMYWYRQDPGQGLRLIYYSQIVNDFQKGDIAEGYSVSREKKESFPLTVTSAQKNPTAFYLCASSVGLAGGYEQYFGPGTRLTVT.